This T cell receptor beta chain was captured in a study of cytomegalovirus exposure and HLA in healthy donors. Study-wide background: The platform used for the roughly 110 validation repertoires matched that of the approximately 620 first-cohort repertoires, a later analysis reported. Study-wide results and caveats: The classifier was said to identify cytomegalovirus status with high specificity and sensitivity. TCR sequences were mostly rare, though some public TCRs occurred in many donors.

J was trimmed by 5 bases and V by 4 bases; bases with no gene match: 9. The V gene's germline CDR1 is LGHNA and CDR2 YSLEER. The CDR3 length is 16 residues. In regard to this clone: What it binds is unknown.

The validation cohort, a group of 130 or so subjects, included the donors and was separate from the approximately 670-subject first cohort. Here immunoSEQ multiplex PCR was the method, and the copy in TCRdb shows in-frame clones only, minus some. The sample includes under 150,000 clones, approximately 93% seen only once; the top ten take approximately 0.7%. The chain has TRBV4-3 and TRBJ2-3, with TRBD2 identical over 10 bases. The clonotype was recovered from a man in his late teens or twenties in good health and CMV-seronegative. The sequenced sample consisted of PBMCs. Here the CDR3 DNA reads TGCGCCAGCAGCCCCGGGCTAGCGGGAGCGGGAGATACGCAGTATTTT. Residues: CASSPGLAGAGDTQYF.